This T cell receptor beta chain emerged from a study of regulatory T cells in long-lasting Graves disease. The time point was: persistent/refractory GD, antithyroid drugs over 5 years with positive TRAb. Generation of the TCR library employed RNA extracted from PBMCs. All patients originated from an endocrinology department located in Xi'an, China. V lost 3 bases and J 8 bases, leaving 10 bases between the germline ends. CDR3 length equals 13 residues. The germline V gene encodes CDR1 SEHNR and CDR2 FQNEAQ (reference sequence). The authors built TCR beta libraries using iRepertoire HTBI primers and Arm-PCR of CDR3 regions. TCRdb reprocessed the multiplex PCR reads via MiXCR and lists one record per CDR3 protein. The table lists about 460,000 distinct CDR3 sequences, 22% of them singletons. There are many counts of this clonotype. Its antigen is unknown. Study-level results: New patients shared fewer public clonotypes (over 900) than persistent patients did (roughly 2,700).

This chain links TRBV7-9 with TRBJ1-4; the D is unclear. The source is a female donor with Graves disease. The sequenced sample was peripheral blood mononuclear cells (PBMCs), obtained when the disease was refractory, from a patient treated with antithyroid drugs. CDR3 region: CASSLNSNEKLFF. The CDR3 region has the DNA TGTGCCAGCAGCTTGAACAGCAACGAAAAACTGTTTTTT.